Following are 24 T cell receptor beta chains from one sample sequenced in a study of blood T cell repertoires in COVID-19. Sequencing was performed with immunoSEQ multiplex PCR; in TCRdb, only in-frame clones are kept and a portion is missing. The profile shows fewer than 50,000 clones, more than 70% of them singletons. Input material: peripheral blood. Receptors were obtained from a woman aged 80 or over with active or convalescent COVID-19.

The CDR3 coding sequence is TGCGCCAGCAGTGAGTCAATTGGACAGCGTGAAGCTTTCTTT. It specifies CASSESIGQREAFF. V and J are TRBV10-1 and TRBJ1-1; TRBD1 might be the D (6 bases). The V end lost 0 bases, the J end lost 7 bases, and 12 bases lay between the germline ends. The CDR3 length is 14 residues. CDR1 is WNHNN, CDR2 SYGVQD, per germline (reference sequence).

CDR3 nucleotides: TGCGCCAGCAGCCAAGAATTCTTGGGGGAGGGACCCTACACCTTC. Translation gives CASSQEFLGEGPYTF. This chain connects TRBV4-3 to TRBJ1-2, with D perhaps matching TRBD1 (5 bases). This CDR3 contains 15 residues. The germline V and J ends were trimmed by 0 bases and 10 bases, with 18 bases remaining between them. Germline V gives CDR1 LGHNA, CDR2 YSLEER.

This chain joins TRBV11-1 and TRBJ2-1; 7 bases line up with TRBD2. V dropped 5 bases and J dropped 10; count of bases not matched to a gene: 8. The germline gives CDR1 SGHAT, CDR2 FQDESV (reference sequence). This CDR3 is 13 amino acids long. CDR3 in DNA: TGTGCCAGCAGCCCCAACACCGGGGGGGAGCAGTTCTTC. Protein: CASSPNTGGEQFF.

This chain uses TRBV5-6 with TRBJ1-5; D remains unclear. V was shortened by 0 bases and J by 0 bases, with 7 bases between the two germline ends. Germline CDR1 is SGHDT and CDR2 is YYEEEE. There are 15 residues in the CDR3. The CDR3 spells CASSLGGYSNQPQHF. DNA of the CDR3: TGTGCCAGCAGCTTGGGAGGATATAGCAATCAGCCCCAGCATTTT.

The CDR3 DNA is TGTGCCAGCAGTCCAACATTCCCCTGGACTAGCGGGATCAACAATGAGCAGTTCTTC. Translating gives CASSPTFPWTSGINNEQFF. The chain links TRBV27 to TRBJ2-1; 12 bases map to TRBD2. The CDR3 consists of 19 residues. The V gene's germline CDR1 is MNHEY and CDR2 SMNVEV (reference sequence). Trimming took 5 bases from V and 5 from J; bases not matched to a gene: 16.

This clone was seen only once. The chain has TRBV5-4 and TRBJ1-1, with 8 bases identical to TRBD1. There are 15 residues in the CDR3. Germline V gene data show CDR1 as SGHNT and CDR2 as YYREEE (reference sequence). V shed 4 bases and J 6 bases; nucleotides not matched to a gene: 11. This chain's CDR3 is CASSPGGQGASEAFF. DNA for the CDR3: TGTGCCAGCAGCCCCGGTGGGCAGGGGGCGTCTGAAGCTTTCTTT.

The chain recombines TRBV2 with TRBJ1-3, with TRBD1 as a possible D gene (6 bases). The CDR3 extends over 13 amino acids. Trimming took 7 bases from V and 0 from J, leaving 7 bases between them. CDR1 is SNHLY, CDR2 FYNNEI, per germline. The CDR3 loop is CASKQGSGNTIYF. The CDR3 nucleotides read TGTGCCAGCAAACAGGGCTCTGGAAACACCATATATTTT.

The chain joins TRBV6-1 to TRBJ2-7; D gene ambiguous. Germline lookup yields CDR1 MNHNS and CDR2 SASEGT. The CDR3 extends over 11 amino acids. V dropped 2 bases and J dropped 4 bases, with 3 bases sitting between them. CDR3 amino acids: CASSERYEQYF. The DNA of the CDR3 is TGTGCCAGCAGTGAACGGTACGAGCAGTACTTC.

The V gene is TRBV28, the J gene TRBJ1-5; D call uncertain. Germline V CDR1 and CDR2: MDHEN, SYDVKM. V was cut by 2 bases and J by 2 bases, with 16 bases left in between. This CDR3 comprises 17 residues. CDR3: CASSLRGLSVGNQPQHF. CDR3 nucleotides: TGTGCCAGCAGTTTACGAGGACTGTCCGTGGGCAATCAGCCCCAGCATTTT.

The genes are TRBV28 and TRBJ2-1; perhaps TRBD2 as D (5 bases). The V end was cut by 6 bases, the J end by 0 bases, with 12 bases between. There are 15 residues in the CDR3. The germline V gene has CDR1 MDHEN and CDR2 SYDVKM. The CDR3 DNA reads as TGTGCCAGCAGAACGGGATCGAGCTCCTACAATGAGCAGTTCTTC. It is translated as CASRTGSSSYNEQFF.

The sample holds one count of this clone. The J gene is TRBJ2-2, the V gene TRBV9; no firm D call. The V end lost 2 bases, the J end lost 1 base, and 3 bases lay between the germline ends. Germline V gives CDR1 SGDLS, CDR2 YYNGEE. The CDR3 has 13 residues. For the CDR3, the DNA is TGTGCCAGCAGCGTGAGGAACACCGGGGAGCTGTTTTTT. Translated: CASSVRNTGELFF. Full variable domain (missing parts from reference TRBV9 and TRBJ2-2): DSGVTQTPKHLITATGQRVTLRCSPRSGDLSVYWYQQSLDQGLQFLIQYYNGEERAKGNILERFSAQQFPDLHSELNLSSLELGDSALYFCASSVRNTGELFFGEGSRLTVL.

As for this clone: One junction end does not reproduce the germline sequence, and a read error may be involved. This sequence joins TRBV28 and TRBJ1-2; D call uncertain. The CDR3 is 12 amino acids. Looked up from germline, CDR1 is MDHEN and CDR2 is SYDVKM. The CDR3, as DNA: TGTGCCAGCGGAGGCGCGTCCTATGGTTACACCTTC. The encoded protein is CASGGASYGYTF.

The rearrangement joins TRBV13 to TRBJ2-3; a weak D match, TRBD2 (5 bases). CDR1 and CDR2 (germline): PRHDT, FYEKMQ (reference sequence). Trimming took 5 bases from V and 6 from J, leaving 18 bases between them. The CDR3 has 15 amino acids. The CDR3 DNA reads TGTGCCAGCAGCGACCGGACTTCGTTCAGGGATACGCAGTATTTT. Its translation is CASSDRTSFRDTQYF.

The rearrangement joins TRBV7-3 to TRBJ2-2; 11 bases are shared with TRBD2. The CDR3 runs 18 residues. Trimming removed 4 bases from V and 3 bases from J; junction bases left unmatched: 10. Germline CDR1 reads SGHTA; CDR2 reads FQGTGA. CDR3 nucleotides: TGTGCCAGCAGCTATACCATAGCGGGAGGGCCTTACACCGGGGAGCTGTTTTTT. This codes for CASSYTIAGGPYTGELFF.

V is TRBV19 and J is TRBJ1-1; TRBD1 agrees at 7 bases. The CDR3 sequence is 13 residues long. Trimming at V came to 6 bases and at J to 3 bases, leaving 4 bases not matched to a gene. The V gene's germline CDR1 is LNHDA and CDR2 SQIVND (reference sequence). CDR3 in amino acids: CASRSGGYTEAFF. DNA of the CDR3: TGTGCCAGTAGGTCAGGGGGGTACACTGAAGCTTTCTTT.

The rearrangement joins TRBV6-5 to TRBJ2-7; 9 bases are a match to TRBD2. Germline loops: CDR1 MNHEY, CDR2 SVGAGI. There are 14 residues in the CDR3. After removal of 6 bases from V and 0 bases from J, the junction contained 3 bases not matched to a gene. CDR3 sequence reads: CASSPTSGSYEQYF. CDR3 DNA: TGTGCCAGCAGCCCGACTAGCGGCTCCTACGAGCAGTACTTC.

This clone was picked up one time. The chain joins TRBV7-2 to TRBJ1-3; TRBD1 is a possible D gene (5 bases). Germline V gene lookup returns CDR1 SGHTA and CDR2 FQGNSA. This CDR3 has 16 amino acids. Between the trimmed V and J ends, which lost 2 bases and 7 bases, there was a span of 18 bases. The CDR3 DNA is TGTGCCAGCAGCTTAAAAGCGGGGCAAATCGGTAACACCATATATTTT. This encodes CASSLKAGQIGNTIYF.

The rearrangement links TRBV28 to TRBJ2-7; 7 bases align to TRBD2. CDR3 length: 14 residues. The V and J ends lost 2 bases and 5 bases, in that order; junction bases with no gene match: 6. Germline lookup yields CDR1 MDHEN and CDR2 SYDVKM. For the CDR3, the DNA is TGTGCCAGCAGTTTAGTTGCGGGAGTCCACGAGCAGTACTTC. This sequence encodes CASSLVAGVHEQYF.

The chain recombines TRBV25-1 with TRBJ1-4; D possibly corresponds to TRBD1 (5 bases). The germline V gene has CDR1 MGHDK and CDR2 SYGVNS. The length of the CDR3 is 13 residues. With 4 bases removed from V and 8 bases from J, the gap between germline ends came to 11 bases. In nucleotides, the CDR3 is TGTGCCAGCAGTGTACAGGTGGGCGAAAAACTGTTTTTT. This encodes CASSVQVGEKLFF.

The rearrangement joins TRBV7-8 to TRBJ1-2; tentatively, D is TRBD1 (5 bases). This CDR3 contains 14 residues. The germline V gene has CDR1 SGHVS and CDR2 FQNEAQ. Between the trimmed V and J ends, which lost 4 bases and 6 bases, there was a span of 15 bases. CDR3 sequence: CASSSRGGRDGYTF. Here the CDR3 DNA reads TGTGCCAGCAGCTCCCGGGGGGGGAGGGATGGCTACACCTTC.

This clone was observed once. The CDR3 DNA is TGTGCCAGCAGTCCAGACAGGGGGAGAAACACCATATATTTT. Its protein is CASSPDRGRNTIYF. The V gene is TRBV6-5, the J gene TRBJ1-3; 9 bases line up with TRBD1. This CDR3 is built from 14 residues. Looked up from germline, CDR1 is MNHEY and CDR2 is SVGAGI. V shed 5 bases and J 5 bases; nucleotides not matched to a gene: 4.

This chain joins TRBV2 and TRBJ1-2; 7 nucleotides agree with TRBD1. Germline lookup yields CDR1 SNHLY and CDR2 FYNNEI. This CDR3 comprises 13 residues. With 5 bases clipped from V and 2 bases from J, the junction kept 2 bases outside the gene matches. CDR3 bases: TGTGCCAGCAGTCAGACAGGGAACTATGGCTACACCTTC. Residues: CASSQTGNYGYTF.

Here the CDR3 reads CATSNRGGLSTEAFF. The CDR3 DNA sequence: TGTGCCACCAGCAACCGCGGGGGACTGAGCACTGAAGCTTTCTTT. This chain joins TRBV15 and TRBJ1-1; a possible D gene is TRBD1 (5 bases). Germline assignment: CDR1 LNHNV and CDR2 YYDKDF (reference sequence). Trimming took 4 bases from V and 4 from J, leaving 16 bases between them. This CDR3 has 15 residues.

The CDR3 DNA is TGCGCCAGCAGTCATCACCCAAGGACAGGCGAGATATACGAGCAGTACTTC. It is translated as CASSHHPRTGEIYEQYF. V gene TRBV23-1 combines with J gene TRBJ2-7; TRBD1 matches at 7 bases. TRBV23-1 is an ORF, and what it does is uncertain. With V trimmed by 3 bases and J by 4 bases, 15 bases remained unmatched. This CDR3 has 17 amino acids.